The 17 T cell receptor beta chains listed next were all sequenced from one sample in a study of identical twins. In TCRdb, the 5' RACE reads were re-called with MiXCR into one record per CDR3 protein. The sample holds over 200,000 distinct CDR3 sequences, approximately 10% seen once. The sequencing input was memory T cells sorted from blood. Every receptor here comes from a man aged 45-60 years in good health.

This clonotype was counted only a few times. The genes are TRBV10-3 and TRBJ2-7, with D uncertain. The germline V and J ends were trimmed by 6 bases and 2 bases, with 23 bases remaining between them. Germline CDR1 and CDR2: ENHRY and SYGVKD. This CDR3 region has 17 residues. This CDR3 reads CAISISGSPLSTYEQYF. Here the CDR3 DNA reads TGTGCCATCAGCATATCGGGCAGTCCCCTGTCTACCTACGAGCAGTACTTC.

This clonotype was seen many times. V gene TRBV9 combines with J gene TRBJ2-1; 7 nucleotides align to TRBD1. Germline V gives CDR1 SGDLS, CDR2 YYNGEE. V gave up 3 bases and J gave up 6 bases; unmatched junction bases: 0. The CDR3 loop spans 12 amino acids. The CDR3 is CASSDRGNEQFF. CDR3 coding DNA: TGTGCCAGCAGCGACAGGGGCAATGAGCAGTTCTTC.

This clonotype was seen more than once but under ten times. The J gene is TRBJ2-1, the V gene TRBV12-3 or TRBV12-4; TRBD2 matches 10 bases. V was clipped by 5 bases and J by 7 bases; unmatched bases: 8. This CDR3 contains 15 residues. Here the CDR3 reads CASSEAGGPKNEQFF. CDR3 bases: TGTGCCAGCAGTGAAGCGGGGGGGCCGAAAAATGAGCAGTTCTTC.

The sample holds many counts of this clonotype. This chain connects TRBV5-1 to TRBJ2-1, with D possibly matching TRBD1 (6 bases). From germline, CDR1 is SGHRS and CDR2 YFSETQ. V was shortened by 0 bases and J by 8 bases, with 6 bases between the two germline ends. The CDR3 has 12 amino acids. The CDR3 sequence is CASSLAGDEQFF. DNA of the CDR3: TGCGCCAGCAGCTTGGCAGGGGATGAGCAGTTCTTC.

This clonotype was observed many times. The V gene is TRBV9, the J gene TRBJ2-3, with 13 bases fitting TRBD2. Germline V CDR1 and CDR2: SGDLS, YYNGEE. With 5 bases clipped from V and 4 bases from J, the junction kept 4 bases outside the gene matches. This CDR3 is built from 15 residues. The CDR3 DNA reads as TGTGCCAGCAGTTGGACTAGCGGGGGATCAGATACGCAGTATTTT. Translated: CASSWTSGGSDTQYF.

This clonotype appeared many times. The J gene is TRBJ2-5, the V gene TRBV4-2, with D perhaps matching TRBD2 (6 bases). Germline V lookup: CDR1 LGHNA, CDR2 YNFKEQ. The V end was cut by 0 bases, the J end by 1 base, with 12 bases between. CDR3 size: 16 residues. CDR3 amino acids: CASSQDRVGGQETQYF. As DNA, the CDR3 is TGTGCCAGCAGCCAAGATCGGGTCGGGGGCCAAGAGACCCAGTACTTC.

At least ten counts were recorded for this clonotype. CDR3 sequence: CASSPMGLVYNEQFF. The CDR3 coding sequence is TGTGCCAGCTCACCAATGGGGTTGGTATACAATGAGCAGTTCTTC. V usage is TRBV18 and J usage is TRBJ2-1; unclear D gene. The germline CDR1 and CDR2 sequences are KGHSH and LQKENI. The CDR3 covers 15 residues. The V and J ends lost 2 bases and 4 bases respectively, with 12 bases between them.

Ten or more counts support this clonotype. The CDR3 region has the DNA TGTGCCAGCAGTCAGGACAGGCCTAACTATGGCTACACCTTC. The encoded protein is CASSQDRPNYGYTF. The chain recombines TRBV6-1 with TRBJ1-2; 7 nucleotides agree with TRBD1. There are 14 residues in the CDR3. Germline-derived CDR1 and CDR2 are MNHNS and SASEGT. V lost 5 bases, J lost 0 bases, and 3 bases stayed unmatched.

Ten or more counts support this clonotype. V is TRBV28 and J is TRBJ2-1, with 8 bases aligning to TRBD2. The CDR3 covers 16 residues. Germline V gene data show CDR1 as MDHEN and CDR2 as SYDVKM. After removal of 5 bases from V and 4 bases from J, the junction contained 10 bases not matched to a gene. CDR3 nucleotide sequence: TGTGCCAGCAGTATCTTGACTAGCGTCGGATACAATGAGCAGTTCTTC. Translation gives CASSILTSVGYNEQFF.

This clonotype was counted many times. The chain carries TRBV10-3 and TRBJ1-2; the match to TRBD1 covers 11 bases. From germline, CDR1 is ENHRY and CDR2 SYGVKD. The V gene end was trimmed by 10 bases and the J gene end by 10 bases; junction bases not matched to a gene: 8. The CDR3 totals 12 residues. The CDR3: CASSGTGGSYTF. CDR3 nucleotides: TGTGCCAGTTCCGGGACAGGGGGATCCTACACCTTC.

This clonotype was seen a handful of times. The chain joins TRBV7-3 to TRBJ2-2, with D perhaps being TRBD1 or TRBD2 (6 bases each). The V gene lost 2 bases and the J gene lost 6 bases, with 13 bases spanning the gap. CDR3 length: 15 residues. Germline values: CDR1 SGHTA, CDR2 FQGTGA. Here the CDR3 DNA reads TGTGCCAGCAGCTTAGTGGGGGGCCGGGCCGGGGAGCTGTTTTTT. It translates to CASSLVGGRAGELFF.

The J gene is TRBJ2-5, the V gene TRBV6-2 or TRBV6-3, with D uncertain. V was clipped by 1 base and J by 1 base, with 4 bases between them. The CDR3 has 13 amino acids. The V gene's germline CDR1 is MNHEY and CDR2 SVGEGT. CDR3 residues: CASSYWVQETQYF. The CDR3 DNA follows: TGTGCCAGCAGTTACTGGGTCCAAGAGACCCAGTACTTC.

This clonotype was seen ten or more times. J is TRBJ1-5 and V is TRBV9; TRBD1 matches 8 bases. Germline loops: CDR1 SGDLS, CDR2 YYNGEE. The CDR3 consists of 16 residues. The junction had 9 bases not matched to a gene; V was cut back by 4 bases and J by 3 bases. The DNA for the CDR3 is TGTGCCAGCAGCCCTGGACAGGGCGGGACCAATCAGCCCCAGCATTTT. It codes for CASSPGQGGTNQPQHF.

J is TRBJ2-7 and V is TRBV7-2; the D is unclear. This CDR3 region has 12 residues. Germline CDR1 is SGHTA and CDR2 is FQGNSA. V lost 3 bases, J lost 5 bases, and 8 bases lay in between. CDR3 amino acids: CASSFSGNEQYF. CDR3 coding DNA: TGTGCCAGCAGCTTTTCGGGTAACGAGCAGTACTTC.

This clonotype occurred a few times. The J gene is TRBJ2-7, the V gene TRBV6-1, with D perhaps being TRBD1 or TRBD2 (5 bases each). Per the germline V gene, CDR1 is MNHNS and CDR2 is SASEGT. The V end was cut by 6 bases, the J end by 0 bases, with 15 bases between. CDR3 length equals 15 residues. CDR3 residues: CASSRDVVSSYEQYF. CDR3 nucleotide sequence: TGTGCCAGCAGCAGGGACGTAGTGAGCTCCTACGAGCAGTACTTC.

The CDR3 loop reads CASSSDTNYGYTF. The CDR3 bases are TGCGCCAGCAGCTCCGACACTAACTATGGCTACACCTTC. The rearrangement uses TRBV5-1 and TRBJ1-2; D gene ambiguous. Germline V lookup: CDR1 SGHRS, CDR2 YFSETQ. This CDR3 has 13 amino acids. V shed 3 bases and J shed 0 bases, with 6 bases lying between them.

This clonotype was seen many times. This chain uses TRBV20-1 with TRBJ2-2; TRBD1 might be the D (5 bases). Germline CDR1 is DFQATT and CDR2 is SNEGSKA (reference sequence). V was shortened by 6 bases and J by 5 bases, with 10 bases between the two germline ends. This CDR3 has 12 residues. The CDR3, as DNA: TGCAGTGCCCCGACAGAAACCGGGGAGCTGTTTTTT. This translates into CSAPTETGELFF.